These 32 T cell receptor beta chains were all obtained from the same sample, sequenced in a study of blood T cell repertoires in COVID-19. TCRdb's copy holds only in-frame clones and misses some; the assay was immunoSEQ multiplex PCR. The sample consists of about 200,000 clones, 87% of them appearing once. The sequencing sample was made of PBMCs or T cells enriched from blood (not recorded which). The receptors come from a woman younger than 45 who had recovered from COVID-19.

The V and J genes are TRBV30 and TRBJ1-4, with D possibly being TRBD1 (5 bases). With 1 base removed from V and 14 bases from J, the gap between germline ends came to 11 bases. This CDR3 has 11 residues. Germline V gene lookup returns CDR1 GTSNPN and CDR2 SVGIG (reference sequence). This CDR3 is CAWSGGRGLFF. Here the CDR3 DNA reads TGTGCCTGGAGTGGAGGTCGGGGGCTGTTTTTT.

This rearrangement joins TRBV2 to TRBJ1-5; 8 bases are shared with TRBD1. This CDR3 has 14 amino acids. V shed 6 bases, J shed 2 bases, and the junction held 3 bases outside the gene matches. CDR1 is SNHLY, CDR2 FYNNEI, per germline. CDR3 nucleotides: TGTGCCAGCAGGCTGGACAGGGGCAATCAGCCCCAGCATTTT. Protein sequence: CASRLDRGNQPQHF.

The CDR3 DNA reads TGTGCCAGCAGAATGAGACAGGCGGGTAATTCACCCCTCCACTTT. Protein sequence: CASRMRQAGNSPLHF. The gene calls are TRBV2 and TRBJ1-6, with D perhaps matching TRBD1 (6 bases). Trimming shortened V by 6 bases and J by 6 bases, and 15 bases separated the two germline ends. In germline, CDR1 is SNHLY, CDR2 FYNNEI. This CDR3 region has 15 residues.

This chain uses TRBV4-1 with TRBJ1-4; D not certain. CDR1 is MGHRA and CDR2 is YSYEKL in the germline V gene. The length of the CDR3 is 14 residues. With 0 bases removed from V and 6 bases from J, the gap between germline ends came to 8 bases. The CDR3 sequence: CASSQEHRDEKLFF. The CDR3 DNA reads TGCGCCAGCAGCCAAGAGCACCGGGATGAAAAACTGTTTTTT.

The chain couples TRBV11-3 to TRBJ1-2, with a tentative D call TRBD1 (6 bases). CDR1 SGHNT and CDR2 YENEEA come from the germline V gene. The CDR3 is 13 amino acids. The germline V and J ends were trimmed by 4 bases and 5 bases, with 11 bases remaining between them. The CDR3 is CASSYGTPYGYTF. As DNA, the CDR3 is TGTGCCAGCAGCTACGGGACACCATATGGCTACACCTTC.

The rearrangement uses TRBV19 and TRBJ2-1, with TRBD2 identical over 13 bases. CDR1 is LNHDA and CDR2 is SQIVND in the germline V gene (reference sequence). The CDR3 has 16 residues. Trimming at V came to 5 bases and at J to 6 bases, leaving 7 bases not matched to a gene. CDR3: CASSFSGTSGTNEQFF. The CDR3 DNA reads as TGTGCCAGTAGTTTTTCCGGGACTAGCGGGACCAATGAGCAGTTCTTC.

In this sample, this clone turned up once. CDR3 in DNA: TGTGCCAGTAGTAGGACAGGGGGCCGCTACGAGCAGTACTTC. As protein: CASSRTGGRYEQYF. The chain links TRBV19 to TRBJ2-7; 11 nucleotides match TRBD1. The CDR3 is 14 residues long. CDR1 and CDR2 (germline): LNHDA, SQIVND (reference sequence). V was clipped by 4 bases and J by 3 bases; unmatched bases: 2.

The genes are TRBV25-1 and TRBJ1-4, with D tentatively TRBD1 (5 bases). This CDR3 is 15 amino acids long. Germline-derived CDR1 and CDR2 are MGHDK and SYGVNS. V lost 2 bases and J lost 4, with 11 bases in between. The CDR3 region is CASSEATGFNEKLFF. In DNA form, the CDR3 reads TGTGCCAGCAGTGAAGCCACAGGCTTTAATGAAAAACTGTTTTTT.

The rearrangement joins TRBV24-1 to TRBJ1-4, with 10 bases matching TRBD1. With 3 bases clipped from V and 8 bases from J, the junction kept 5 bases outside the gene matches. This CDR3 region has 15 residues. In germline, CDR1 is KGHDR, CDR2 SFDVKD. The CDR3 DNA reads TGTGCCACCAGTGATCCGGGACAGGGGAACGAAAAACTGTTTTTT. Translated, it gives CATSDPGQGNEKLFF.

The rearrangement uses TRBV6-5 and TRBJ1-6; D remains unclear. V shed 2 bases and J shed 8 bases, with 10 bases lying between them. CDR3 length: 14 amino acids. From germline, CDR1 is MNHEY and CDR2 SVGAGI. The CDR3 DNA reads TGTGCCAGCAGTTACGTGGCTTCCGATTCACCCCTCCACTTT. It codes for CASSYVASDSPLHF.

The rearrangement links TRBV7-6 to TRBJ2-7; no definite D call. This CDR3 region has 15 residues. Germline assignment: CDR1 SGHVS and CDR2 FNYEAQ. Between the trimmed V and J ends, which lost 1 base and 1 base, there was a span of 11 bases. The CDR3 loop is CASSLVTAESYEQYF. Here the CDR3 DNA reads TGTGCCAGCAGCTTAGTAACTGCGGAATCCTACGAGCAGTACTTC.

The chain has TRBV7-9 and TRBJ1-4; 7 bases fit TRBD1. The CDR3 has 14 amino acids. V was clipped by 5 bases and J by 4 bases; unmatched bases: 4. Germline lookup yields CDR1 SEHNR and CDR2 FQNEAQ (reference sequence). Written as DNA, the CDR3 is TGTGCCAGCAGCCTAAGGGACAGTAATGAAAAACTGTTTTTT. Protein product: CASSLRDSNEKLFF.

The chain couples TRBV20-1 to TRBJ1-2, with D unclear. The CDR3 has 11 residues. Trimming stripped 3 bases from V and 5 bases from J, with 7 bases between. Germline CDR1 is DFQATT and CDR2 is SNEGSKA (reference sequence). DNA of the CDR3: TGCAGTGCTAGCCCCGGGTATGGCTACACCTTC. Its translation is CSASPGYGYTF.

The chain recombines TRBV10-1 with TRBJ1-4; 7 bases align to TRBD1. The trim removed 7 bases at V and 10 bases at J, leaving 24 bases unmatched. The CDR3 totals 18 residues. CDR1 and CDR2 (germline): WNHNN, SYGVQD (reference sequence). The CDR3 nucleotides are TGCGCCAGCAAGACGATAGCAACCAAGGGGGCCGGTTACGTAAAACTGTTTTTT. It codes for CASKTIATKGAGYVKLFF.

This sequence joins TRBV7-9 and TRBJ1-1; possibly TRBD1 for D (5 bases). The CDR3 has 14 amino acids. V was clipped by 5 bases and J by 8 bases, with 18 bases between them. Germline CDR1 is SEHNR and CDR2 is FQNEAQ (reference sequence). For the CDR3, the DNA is TGTGCCAGCAGCCCTGGGACTGCCTTGGGGGAAGCTTTCTTT. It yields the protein CASSPGTALGEAFF.

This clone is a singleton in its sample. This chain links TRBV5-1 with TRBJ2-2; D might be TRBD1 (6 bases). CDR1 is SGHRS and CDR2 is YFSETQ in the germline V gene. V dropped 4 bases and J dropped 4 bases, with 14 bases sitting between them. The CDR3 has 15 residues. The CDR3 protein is CASSTQTGVTGELFF. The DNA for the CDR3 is TGCGCCAGCAGCACCCAGACAGGCGTCACCGGGGAGCTGTTTTTT.

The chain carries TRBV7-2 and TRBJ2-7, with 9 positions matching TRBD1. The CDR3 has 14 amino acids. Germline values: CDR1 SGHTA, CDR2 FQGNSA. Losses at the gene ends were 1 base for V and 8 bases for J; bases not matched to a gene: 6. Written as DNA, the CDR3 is TGTGCCAGCAGCTTAGTCCGGACAGGGGATAAGCAGTACTTC. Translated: CASSLVRTGDKQYF.

The CDR3 region is CASSQGTSGSGYEQYF. The CDR3, as DNA: TGCGCCAGCAGCCAAGGGACTAGCGGGAGTGGTTACGAGCAGTACTTC. The V and J genes are TRBV4-3 and TRBJ2-7; 13 bases align to TRBD2. This CDR3 contains 16 residues. The V gene's germline CDR1 is LGHNA and CDR2 YSLEER. Trimming at V came to 1 base and at J to 4 bases, leaving 4 bases not matched to a gene.

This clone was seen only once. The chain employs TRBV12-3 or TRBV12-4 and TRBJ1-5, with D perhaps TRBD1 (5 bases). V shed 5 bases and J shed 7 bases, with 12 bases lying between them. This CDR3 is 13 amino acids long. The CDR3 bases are TGTGCCAGCAGTCCGCCCCAGGGACAGCCCCAGCATTTT. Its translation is CASSPPQGQPQHF.

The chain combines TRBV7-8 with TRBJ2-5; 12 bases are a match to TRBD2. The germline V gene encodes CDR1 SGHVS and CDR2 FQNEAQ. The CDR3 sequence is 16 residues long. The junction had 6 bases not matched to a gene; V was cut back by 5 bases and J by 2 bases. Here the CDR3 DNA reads TGTGCCAGCAGCCCAGGACTAGCGGGATTACAAGAGACCCAGTACTTC. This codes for CASSPGLAGLQETQYF.

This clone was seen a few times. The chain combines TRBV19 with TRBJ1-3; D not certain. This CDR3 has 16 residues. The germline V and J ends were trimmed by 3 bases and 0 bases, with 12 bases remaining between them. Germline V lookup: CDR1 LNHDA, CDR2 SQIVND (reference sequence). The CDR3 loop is CASSIRTVTSGNTIYF. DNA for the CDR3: TGTGCCAGTAGTATTCGCACAGTAACCTCTGGAAACACCATATATTTT.

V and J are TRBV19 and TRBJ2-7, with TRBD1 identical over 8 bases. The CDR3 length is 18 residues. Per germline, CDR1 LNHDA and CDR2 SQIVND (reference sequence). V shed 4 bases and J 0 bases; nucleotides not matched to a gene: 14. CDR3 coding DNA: TGTGCCAGTAGTAGAGGGAACCCCGGACAGGGATTCTCCTACGAGCAGTACTTC. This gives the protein CASSRGNPGQGFSYEQYF. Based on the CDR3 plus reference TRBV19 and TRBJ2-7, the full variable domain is DGGITQSPKYLFRKEGQNVTLSCEQNLNHDAMYWYRQDPGQGLRLIYYSQIVNDFQKGDIAEGYSVSREKKESFPLTVTSAQKNPTAFYLCASSRGNPGQGFSYEQYFGPGTRLTVT.

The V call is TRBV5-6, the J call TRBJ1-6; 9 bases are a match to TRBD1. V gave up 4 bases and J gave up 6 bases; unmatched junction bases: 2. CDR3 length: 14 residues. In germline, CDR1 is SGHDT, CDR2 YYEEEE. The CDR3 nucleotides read TGTGCCAGCAGCCCGGACAGGGGTAATTCACCCCTCCACTTT. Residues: CASSPDRGNSPLHF.

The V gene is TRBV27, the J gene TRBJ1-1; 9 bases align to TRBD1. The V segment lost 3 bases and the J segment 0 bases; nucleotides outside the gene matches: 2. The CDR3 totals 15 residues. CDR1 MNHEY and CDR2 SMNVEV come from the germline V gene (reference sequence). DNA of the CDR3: TGTGCCAGCAGTTTGGACAGGGGCCTGAACACTGAAGCTTTCTTT. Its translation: CASSLDRGLNTEAFF.

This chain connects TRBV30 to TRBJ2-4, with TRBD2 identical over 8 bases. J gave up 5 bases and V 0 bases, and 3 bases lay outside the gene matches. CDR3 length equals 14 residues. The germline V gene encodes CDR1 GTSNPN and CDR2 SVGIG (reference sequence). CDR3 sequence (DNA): TGTGCCTGGAGTGTTCGGGGGGGAGAAAACATTCAGTACTTC. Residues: CAWSVRGGENIQYF.

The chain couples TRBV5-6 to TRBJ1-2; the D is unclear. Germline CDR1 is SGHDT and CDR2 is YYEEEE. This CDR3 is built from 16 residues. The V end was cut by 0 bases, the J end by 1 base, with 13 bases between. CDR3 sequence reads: CASSLVSNLVNYGYTF. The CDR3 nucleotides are TGTGCCAGCAGCTTGGTATCCAACCTAGTTAACTATGGCTACACCTTC.

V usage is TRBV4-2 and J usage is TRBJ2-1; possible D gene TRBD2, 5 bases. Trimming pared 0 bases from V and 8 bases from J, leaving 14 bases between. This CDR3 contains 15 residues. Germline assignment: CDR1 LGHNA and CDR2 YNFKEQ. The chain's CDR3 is CASSQERETPHEQFF. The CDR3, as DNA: TGTGCCAGCAGCCAAGAGAGGGAAACCCCTCATGAGCAGTTCTTC.

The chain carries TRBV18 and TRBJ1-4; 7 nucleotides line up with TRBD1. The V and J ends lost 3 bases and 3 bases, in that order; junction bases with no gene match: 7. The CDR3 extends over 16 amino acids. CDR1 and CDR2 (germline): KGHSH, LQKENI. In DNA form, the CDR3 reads TGTGCCAGCTCACCTAGCAAGACAGGGTCTAATGAAAAACTGTTTTTT. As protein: CASSPSKTGSNEKLFF.

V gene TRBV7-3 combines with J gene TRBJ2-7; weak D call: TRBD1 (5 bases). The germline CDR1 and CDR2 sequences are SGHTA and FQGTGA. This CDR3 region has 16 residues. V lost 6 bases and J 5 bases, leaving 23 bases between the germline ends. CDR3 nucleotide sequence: TGTGCCAGCAGTCTACCCCCGGGCCAGGGTTCCCACGAGCAGTACTTC. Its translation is CASSLPPGQGSHEQYF.

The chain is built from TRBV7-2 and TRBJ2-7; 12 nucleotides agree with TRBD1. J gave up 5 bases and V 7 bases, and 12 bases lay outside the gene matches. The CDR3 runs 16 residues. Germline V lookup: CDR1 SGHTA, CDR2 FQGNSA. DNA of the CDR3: TGTGCCAGCAATTCGAATCCGGGACAGGGGGCGAACGAGCAGTACTTC. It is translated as CASNSNPGQGANEQYF.

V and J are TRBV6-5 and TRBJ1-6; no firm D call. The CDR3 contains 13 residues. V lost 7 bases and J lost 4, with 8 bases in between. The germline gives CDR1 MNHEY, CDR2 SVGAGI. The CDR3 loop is CASTEGYNSPLHF. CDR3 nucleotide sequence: TGTGCCAGCACGGAGGGATATAATTCACCCCTCCACTTT.

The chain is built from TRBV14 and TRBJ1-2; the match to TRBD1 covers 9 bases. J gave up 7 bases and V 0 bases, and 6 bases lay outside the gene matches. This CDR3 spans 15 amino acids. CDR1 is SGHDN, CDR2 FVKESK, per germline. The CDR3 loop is CASSQEQGAISGYTF. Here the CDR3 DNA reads TGTGCCAGCAGCCAAGAACAGGGGGCGATATCTGGCTACACCTTC. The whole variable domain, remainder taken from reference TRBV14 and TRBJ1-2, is EAGVTQFPSHSVIEKGQTVTLRCDPISGHDNLYWYRRVMGKEIKFLLHFVKESKQDESGMPNNRFLAERTGGTYSTLKVQPAELEDSGVYFCASSQEQGAISGYTFGSGTRLTVV.